Sequencing of this T cell receptor beta chain was carried out in a study of cytotoxic CD8 clonotypes in ibrutinib-treated CLL. For the study at large: Treatment had run for a median approximately eleven months, range 6 to 36, when response samples were taken.

The data were produced by immunoSEQ multiplex PCR, yet TCRdb's version contains in-frame clones alone and is incomplete. The table shows around 310,000 clones, with roughly 85% occurring only once. To note about this clone: Other DNA sequences from this sample encode an identical CDR3 as well.

The CDR3 extends over 14 amino acids. Trimming took off 1 base at V and 2 bases at J, with 7 bases between the two ends. Germline assignment: CDR1 KGHSH and CDR2 LQKENI. This specimen consisted of PBMCs, obtained before ibrutinib treatment. This rearrangement joins TRBV18 to TRBJ2-3, with TRBD2 as a possible D gene (6 bases). This clonotype originated in a human donor with chronic lymphocytic leukemia. CDR3 in amino acids: CASSPRRDTDTQYF. DNA of the CDR3: TGTGCCAGCTCACCACGGAGGGACACAGATACGCAGTATTTT. The complete variable domain, with remaining parts taken from reference TRBV18 and TRBJ2-3, reads NAGVMQNPRHLVRRRGQEARLRCSPMKGHSHVYWYRQLPEEGLKFMVYLQKENIIDESGMPKERFSAEFPKEGPSILRIQQVVRGDSAAYFCASSPRRDTDTQYFGPGTRLTVL.